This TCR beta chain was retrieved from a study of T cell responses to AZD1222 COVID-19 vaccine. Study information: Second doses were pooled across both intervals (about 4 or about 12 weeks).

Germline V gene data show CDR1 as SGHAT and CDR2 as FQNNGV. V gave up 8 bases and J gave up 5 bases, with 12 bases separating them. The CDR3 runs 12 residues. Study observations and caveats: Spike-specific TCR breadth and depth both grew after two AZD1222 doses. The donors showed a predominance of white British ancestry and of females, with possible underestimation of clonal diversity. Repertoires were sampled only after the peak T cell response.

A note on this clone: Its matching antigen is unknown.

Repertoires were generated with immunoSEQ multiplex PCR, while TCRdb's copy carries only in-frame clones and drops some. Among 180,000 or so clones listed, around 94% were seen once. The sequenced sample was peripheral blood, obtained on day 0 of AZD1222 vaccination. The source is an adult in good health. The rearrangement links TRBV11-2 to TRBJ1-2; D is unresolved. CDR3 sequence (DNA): TGTGCCAGCGGGAAGCCTTTATATGGCTACACCTTC. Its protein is CASGKPLYGYTF.